The clone carrying this T cell receptor beta chain has a count of ten or more. TCRdb reprocessed the 5' RACE reads with MiXCR, giving one entry per CDR3 protein. This repertoire shows about 80,000 distinct CDR3 sequences, 8% found once; its top ten account for roughly 7%. Time point reported: sample taken at primary tumor resection. This sample was included in a study of spatial heterogeneity in lung cancer. This specimen was PBMCs, taken at surgery. This receptor was obtained from a male donor with early-stage non-small cell lung cancer.

This chain's CDR3 is CATSESGTANTGELFF. DNA for the CDR3: TGTGCCACCAGTGAATCCGGGACAGCGAACACCGGGGAGCTGTTTTTT. The chain recombines TRBV24-1 with TRBJ2-2; 7 bases fit TRBD1. The CDR3 is 16 amino acids. Germline V gene data show CDR1 as KGHDR and CDR2 as SFDVKD. After removal of 4 bases from V and 0 bases from J, the junction contained 4 bases not matched to a gene.